The sample holds one count of the clone carrying this T cell receptor beta chain. Its target is unknown. As for time point: week 35, safety follow-up. The study gave 300 ug of mutant IDH1 20-mer peptide per vaccine dose, with topical imiquimod. The data were obtained in a study of a mutant IDH1 vaccine in newly diagnosed glioma. Study details: Patients got their first vaccination 4-6 weeks after radiotherapy alone, or with temozolomide cycles. Patients under treatment included about 60% males and approximately 38% females and had a mean age of about 37 years. Before enrollment, the patients had been treated with radiotherapy alone, temozolomide alone, or both together. Most of them had received both. At week 35 came visit V12, and visit V13 followed at week 47.

Sequencing used immunoSEQ multiplex PCR; TCRdb keeps in-frame clones, though not all of them. Among 42,000 or so clones listed, around 83% were seen once. Germline CDR1 LNHNV, CDR2 YYDKDF (reference sequence). The V gene lost 8 bases and the J gene lost 2 bases, with 13 bases spanning the gap. The length of the CDR3 is 14 residues. The material was PBMCs, obtained from a glioma patient whose treatment included an IDH1 peptide vaccine. The gene calls are TRBV15 and TRBJ1-5; D unresolved. This clonotype originated in a woman between 50 and 59 years old with glioma. The CDR3 loop reads CATSGGKGNQPQHF. The CDR3 DNA sequence: TGTGCCACCTCGGGCGGCAAGGGCAATCAGCCCCAGCATTTT.